This TCR beta chain was observed in a study of blood T cell repertoires in COVID-19. Measured with immunoSEQ multiplex PCR; TCRdb has only the in-frame clones, and not every one. This repertoire shows 160,000 or so clones, about 80% found once; its top ten account for more than 1.5%. CDR3 length: 16 amino acids. Trimming removed 0 bases at V and 3 bases at J, with 13 bases between. Germline loops: CDR1 LGHDT, CDR2 YNNKEL (reference sequence). This chain connects TRBV3-1 (or the pseudogene TRBV3-2) to TRBJ2-3, with a weak D call TRBD1 (5 bases). The clonotype comes from a human donor in a cohort sampled during active COVID-19. Input material: peripheral blood. This CDR3 is CASSQDRAPLTDTQYF. The CDR3 coding sequence is TGTGCCAGCAGCCAAGACAGGGCGCCATTAACAGATACGCAGTATTTT.